This TCR beta chain was found in a study of blood T cell repertoires in COVID-19. Study context: Whether acute or convalescent, the COVID-19 samples came from the United States, Italy and Spain. T cells, B-cell-depleted T cells, or PBMCs supplied cDNA or gDNA.

Germline trimming cut 0 bases from V and 4 bases from J; bases unmatched to any gene: 2. CDR1 and CDR2 (germline): MNHNS, SASEGT. CDR3 length: 15 amino acids. Authors' methods: Quantification of nucleated cells was approximated via reference gene primer amplification. Libraries were prepared by immunoSEQ multiplex PCR; TCRdb keeps only in-frame clonotypes and omits some of them. V and J calls and clone size come straight from that table; D and trimming were deduced from the DNA. The table shows approximately 35,000 clones, with roughly 88% occurring only once. The sequence derives from a woman between 65 and 79 years old with active COVID-19. Material: peripheral blood. The chain recombines TRBV6-1 with TRBJ1-2; 10 positions agree with TRBD1. The CDR3, as DNA: TGTGCCAGCAGTGAAGCCGGGACAGGGGTCTATGGCTACACCTTC. Protein: CASSEAGTGVYGYTF.